What follows are 30 T cell receptor beta chains derived from one specimen sequenced in a study of shared clonotypes between healthy human individuals. Sequencing used immunoSEQ multiplex PCR; TCRdb keeps in-frame clones, though not all of them. Of 800,000 to 1,200,000 clones detected, approximately 80% appear once; the ten largest clones hold under 0.6%. The sequenced sample was memory CD4+ T cells from PBMCs. Indicated subset: CD45RA-negative fraction. These receptors were taken from a man younger than 35 in good health. Some clones in this sample may be carry-over from other donors' samples.

This chain connects TRBV11-1 to TRBJ2-5; D gene unclear. Trimming pared 5 bases from V and 2 bases from J, leaving 12 bases between. The CDR3 is 14 amino acids. Germline lookup yields CDR1 SGHAT and CDR2 FQDESV (reference sequence). DNA of the CDR3: TGTGCCAGCAGCCCACCCCCCAGTCAAGAGACCCAGTACTTC. As protein: CASSPPPSQETQYF. The variable domain in full, completed from reference TRBV11-1 and TRBJ2-5, reads EAEVAQSPRYKITEKSQAVAFWCDPISGHATLYWYRQILGQGPELLVQFQDESVVDDSQLPKDRFSAERLKGVDSTLKIQPAELGDSAMYLCASSPPPSQETQYFGPGTRLLVL.

A remark on this clone: A junction end diverges from the germline sequence, so it may reflect a read error. This chain connects TRBV6-1 to TRBJ2-7, with 10 bases matching TRBD2. Germline CDR1 is MNHNS and CDR2 is SASEGT. The CDR3 has 14 residues. The CDR3 here is CASSQGLAPLAGNF. The CDR3 nucleotides are TGTGCCAGCAGCCAGGGACTAGCGCCTCTTGCGGGAAACTTC.

V gene TRBV28 combines with J gene TRBJ2-2, with D maybe TRBD1 (6 bases). The CDR3 length is 16 residues. The V gene's germline CDR1 is MDHEN and CDR2 SYDVKM. V dropped 5 bases and J dropped 0 bases, with 13 bases sitting between them. The CDR3 coding sequence is TGTGCCAGCAGTCCGGGACATTTTGCGAACACCGGGGAGCTGTTTTTT. This translates into CASSPGHFANTGELFF.

The genes are TRBV2 and TRBJ2-2, with no clear D. The CDR3 extends over 14 amino acids. V lost 4 bases to trimming and J lost 0 bases, with 6 bases between them. Germline V lookup: CDR1 SNHLY, CDR2 FYNNEI. CDR3 sequence reads: CASSAITNTGELFF. The CDR3 nucleotides are TGTGCCAGCAGTGCCATAACGAACACCGGGGAGCTGTTTTTT.

This sequence joins TRBV5-1 and TRBJ1-2; D is unclear. Germline CDR1 reads SGHRS; CDR2 reads YFSETQ. V gave up 2 bases and J gave up 3 bases, with 11 bases separating them. This CDR3 spans 14 amino acids. Here the CDR3 reads CASSLSASDYGYTF. In DNA, the CDR3 is TGCGCCAGCAGCTTATCAGCTAGCGACTATGGCTACACCTTC.

J is TRBJ2-7 and V is TRBV4-1; tentatively, D is TRBD1 or TRBD2 (5 bases each). The CDR3 is 15 amino acids. V lost 4 bases to trimming and J lost 3 bases, with 16 bases between them. The germline gives CDR1 MGHRA, CDR2 YSYEKL. The CDR3 DNA reads TGCGCCAGCAGCCGCCCCGGGACGGACCTCTACGAGCAGTACTTC. This translates into CASSRPGTDLYEQYF.

About this clone: Different DNA sequences within this sample yield the same CDR3. J is TRBJ2-5 and V is TRBV20-1; D is possibly TRBD2 (5 bases). In germline, CDR1 is DFQATT, CDR2 SNEGSKA (reference sequence). CDR3 length equals 11 residues. The ends were cut back, 5 bases at V and 5 bases at J, with 9 bases in the middle. The CDR3 is CSALGGETQYF. The CDR3 DNA reads as TGCAGTGCTCTTGGCGGGGAGACCCAGTACTTC.

V usage is TRBV25-1 and J usage is TRBJ1-4, with TRBD1 matching 7 bases. Germline assignment: CDR1 MGHDK and CDR2 SYGVNS. Trimming at V came to 5 bases and at J to 10 bases, leaving 10 bases not matched to a gene. The CDR3 is 14 amino acids. CDR3 protein: CASSHRQGGGKLFF. The CDR3 coding sequence is TGTGCCAGCAGTCATCGACAGGGAGGAGGAAAACTGTTTTTT.

On this clone itself: This same CDR3 is encoded by further DNA sequences in the sample. This chain connects TRBV4-2 to TRBJ2-2; D gene ambiguous. The CDR3 runs 14 residues. The V end was cut by 0 bases, the J end by 2 bases, with 4 bases between. The germline V gene encodes CDR1 LGHNA and CDR2 YNFKEQ. CDR3 in amino acids: CASSQDRNTGELFF. The CDR3 region has the DNA TGTGCCAGCAGCCAAGATCGTAACACCGGGGAGCTGTTTTTT.

This chain uses TRBV7-3 with TRBJ2-1, with TRBD2 matching 7 bases. CDR3 size: 14 residues. Germline CDR1 SGHTA, CDR2 FQGTGA. With 5 bases clipped from V and 0 bases from J, the junction kept 1 base outside the gene matches. DNA for the CDR3: TGTGCCAGCAGCACTAGCGCCTCCTACAATGAGCAGTTCTTC. Its protein is CASSTSASYNEQFF.

Concerning this clone: The junction differs from germline at one of its ends, possibly a read error. The J gene is TRBJ1-4, the V gene TRBV7-2; TRBD1 is a possible D gene (5 bases). This CDR3 is built from 15 residues. In germline, CDR1 is SGHTA, CDR2 FQGNSA. The CDR3 sequence: CASSLGADLNEKLFF. Written as DNA, the CDR3 is TGTGCCAGCAGTTTAGGGGCAGACCTTAATGAAAAACTGTTTTTT.

The V call is TRBV21-1, the J call TRBJ2-4; the table names TRBD1, a call not compared with the DNA. TRBV21-1 is a listed pseudogene. The CDR3 sequence is 17 residues long. CDR3 amino acids: CASSKSGATGGLDIQYF. The CDR3 DNA sequence: TGTGCCAGCAGCAAAAGCGGGGCGACAGGGGGCTTGGACATTCAGTACTTC.

This rearrangement joins TRBV5-1 to TRBJ2-2, with D possibly TRBD1 on 6 matching bases. The CDR3 runs 15 residues. Germline assignment: CDR1 SGHRS and CDR2 YFSETQ. V lost 2 bases to trimming and J lost 0 bases, with 8 bases between them. In DNA, the CDR3 is TGCGCCAGCAGCTTCGGACAGCCGAACACCGGGGAGCTGTTTTTT. Translated, it gives CASSFGQPNTGELFF.

The gene calls are TRBV25-1 and TRBJ2-7; D unclear. The germline V and J ends were trimmed by 6 bases and 7 bases, with 19 bases remaining between them. This CDR3 is 14 amino acids long. The germline gives CDR1 MGHDK, CDR2 SYGVNS. The CDR3 loop reads CASSPPGSPREQYF. Written as DNA, the CDR3 is TGTGCCAGCAGCCCCCCAGGCTCACCGAGGGAGCAGTACTTC.

The chain employs TRBV2 and TRBJ1-1, with D hard to call. The CDR3 runs 14 residues. Trimming took 2 bases from V and 11 from J, leaving 18 bases between them. Germline loops: CDR1 SNHLY, CDR2 FYNNEI. Written as DNA, the CDR3 is TGTGCCAGCAGTGAATTATTCAGGTCTGATCGGGCTTTCTTT. It codes for CASSELFRSDRAFF. The full variable domain, with the rest looked up from reference TRBV2 and TRBJ1-1, is EPEVTQTPSHQVTQMGQEVILRCVPISNHLYFYWYRQILGQKVEFLVSFYNNEISEKSEIFDDQFSVERPDGSNFTLKIRSTKLEDSAMYFCASSELFRSDRAFFGQGTRLTVV.

The chain couples TRBV5-8 to TRBJ1-5; perhaps TRBD1 as D (5 bases). V was trimmed by 0 bases and J by 7 bases, leaving 14 bases between them. The CDR3 consists of 15 residues. CDR1 and CDR2 (germline): SGHTS, YDEGEE. The CDR3 nucleotides are TGTGCCAGCAGCTTGGGGCAGGGCGGGGAACAGCCCCAGCATTTT. This encodes CASSLGQGGEQPQHF.

This chain connects TRBV28 to TRBJ1-2, with 7 bases matching TRBD1. The CDR3 extends over 16 amino acids. CDR1 MDHEN and CDR2 SYDVKM come from the germline V gene. The ends lost 5 bases at V and 0 bases at J; junction bases unmatched: 9. The CDR3 loop is CASSLTGALANYGYTF. The CDR3 DNA sequence: TGTGCCAGCAGTCTTACAGGGGCCCTAGCTAACTATGGCTACACCTTC.

This clone was recorded a few times. The rearrangement uses TRBV7-9 and TRBJ1-2; the match to TRBD1 covers 11 bases. Germline V gene sequence: CDR1 SEHNR, CDR2 FQNEAQ (reference sequence). This CDR3 is 15 amino acids long. After removal of 6 bases from V and 7 bases from J, the junction contained 10 bases not matched to a gene. CDR3 DNA: TGTGCCAGCAGACTCTCCGGACAGGGGGCGCGTGGCTACACCTTC. Amino acid sequence: CASRLSGQGARGYTF.

This chain links TRBV27 with TRBJ1-1, with D possibly matching TRBD1 (5 bases). The CDR3 consists of 14 residues. Trimming removed 6 bases at V and 4 bases at J, with 15 bases between. CDR1 MNHEY and CDR2 SMNVEV come from the germline V gene (reference sequence). The CDR3 nucleotides are TGTGCCAGCAGGGGGACTCGACTGGGCACTGAAGCTTTCTTT. Translation gives CASRGTRLGTEAFF.

Turning to this clone: In the same sample, other DNA sequences code for this CDR3. The chain has TRBV5-1 and TRBJ2-5, with D possibly being TRBD1 or TRBD2 (5 bases each). This CDR3 comprises 14 residues. Germline V CDR1 and CDR2: SGHRS, YFSETQ. The V end lost 2 bases, the J end lost 5 bases, and 13 bases lay between the germline ends. The CDR3 spells CASSLEGNGETQYF. CDR3 sequence (DNA): TGCGCCAGCAGCTTAGAGGGGAACGGGGAGACCCAGTACTTC. Based on the CDR3 plus reference TRBV5-1 and TRBJ2-5, the full variable domain is KAGVTQTPRYLIKTRGQQVTLSCSPISGHRSVSWYQQTPGQGLQFLFEYFSETQRNKGNFPGRFSGRQFSNSRSEMNVSTLELGDSALYLCASSLEGNGETQYFGPGTRLLVL.

This clone was counted between two and nine times. The chain joins TRBV11-2 to TRBJ2-3, with TRBD2 identical over 8 bases. Germline trimming cut 4 bases from V and 3 bases from J; bases unmatched to any gene: 9. The CDR3 has 16 residues. CDR1 is SGHAT, CDR2 FQNNGV, per germline. The CDR3 region has the DNA TGTGCCAGCAGCTATACAGCGGGAGTTAGTACAGATACGCAGTATTTT. This gives the protein CASSYTAGVSTDTQYF.

This chain joins TRBV6-6 and TRBJ2-2, with unresolved D. The CDR3 covers 12 residues. Germline CDR1 MNHNY, CDR2 SVGAGI (reference sequence). V was clipped by 4 bases and J by 5 bases, with 5 bases between them. In DNA form, the CDR3 reads TGTGCCAGCAGTTCACGTACCGGGGAGCTGTTTTTT. This sequence encodes CASSSRTGELFF.

The chain employs TRBV28 and TRBJ1-3; D call uncertain. The CDR3 has 14 amino acids. From germline, CDR1 is MDHEN and CDR2 SYDVKM. The V and J ends lost 6 bases and 7 bases respectively, with 16 bases between them. CDR3 region: CASSPGLPPNTIYF. The CDR3 coding sequence is TGTGCCAGCAGCCCGGGCCTTCCGCCCAACACCATATATTTT.

The genes are TRBV7-2 and TRBJ2-7; 9 bases map to TRBD1. Germline trimming cut 5 bases from V and 7 bases from J; bases unmatched to any gene: 6. Germline-derived CDR1 and CDR2 are SGHTA and FQGNSA. The CDR3 covers 13 residues. The CDR3 here is CASSRDRAGEQYF. The DNA for the CDR3 is TGTGCCAGCAGCCGGGACAGGGCGGGAGAGCAGTACTTC.

The CDR3 is CASSFSVAGTYEQYF. The CDR3 nucleotides read TGTGCCAGCAGTTTTTCGGTAGCGGGAACCTACGAGCAGTACTTC. The chain couples TRBV28 to TRBJ2-7; 8 bases match TRBD2. CDR3 length: 15 residues. Germline CDR1 is MDHEN and CDR2 is SYDVKM. V gave up 3 bases and J gave up 2 bases; unmatched junction bases: 6.

The V call is TRBV12-5, the J call TRBJ2-3; D perhaps matches TRBD2 (6 bases). The germline V gene encodes CDR1 LGHNT and CDR2 FRNRAP. The CDR3 spans 13 residues. The V end lost 1 base, the J end lost 5 bases, and 7 bases lay between the germline ends. Here the CDR3 DNA reads TGTGCTAGTGGTTTGGCGGGAGTAGATACGCAGTATTTT. Its translation: CASGLAGVDTQYF.

The count of this clone is one. This chain links TRBV5-1 with TRBJ2-7, with a possible D match to TRBD1 (6 bases). In germline, CDR1 is SGHRS, CDR2 YFSETQ. The CDR3 consists of 13 residues. V gave up 2 bases and J gave up 2 bases, with 8 bases separating them. Here the CDR3 reads CASSFGQTYEQYF. In nucleotides, the CDR3 is TGCGCCAGCAGCTTCGGACAGACCTACGAGCAGTACTTC.

The rearrangement uses TRBV28 and TRBJ2-6; D unresolved. The CDR3 runs 14 residues. From germline, CDR1 is MDHEN and CDR2 SYDVKM. Trimming cost V 6 bases and J 3 bases, with 9 bases left between them. In nucleotides, the CDR3 is TGTGCCAGCAGAGCTCCCGGTGGGGCCAACGTCCTGACTTTC. Protein product: CASRAPGGANVLTF.

V usage is TRBV18 and J usage is TRBJ1-5; 9 bases are a match to TRBD1. The CDR3 contains 15 residues. Germline CDR1 KGHSH, CDR2 LQKENI. With V trimmed by 5 bases and J by 6 bases, 8 bases remained unmatched. The CDR3, as DNA: TGTGCCAGCTCAAGAGGGGGACAGGGTATTCAGCCCCAGCATTTT. It yields the protein CASSRGGQGIQPQHF. Looking up the rest from reference TRBV18 and TRBJ1-5 gives the full variable domain: NAGVMQNPRHLVRRRGQEARLRCSPMKGHSHVYWYRQLPEEGLKFMVYLQKENIIDESGMPKERFSAEFPKEGPSILRIQQVVRGDSAAYFCASSRGGQGIQPQHFGDGTRLSIL.

This clone was seen a few times. This sequence joins TRBV19 and TRBJ1-1; TRBD1 matches at 7 bases. The CDR3 length is 14 residues. The V segment lost 5 bases and the J segment 4 bases; nucleotides outside the gene matches: 7. Germline CDR1 LNHDA, CDR2 SQIVND (reference sequence). CDR3 coding DNA: TGTGCCAGTAGTGGGAGGACAGGAGGCACTGAAGCTTTCTTT. Translation: CASSGRTGGTEAFF.